Given below is one TCR beta chain in context. Its target is unknown. All the patients suffered relapse after autologous stem cell transplantation, and brentuximab vedotin exposure differed. Method: immunoSEQ multiplex PCR; TCRdb's copy keeps in-frame clones and lacks some. This sample carries 110,000 or so clones, 89% of them seen once, and the ten largest clones take nearly 20%. This sample is part of a study of PD-1 blockade in classical Hodgkin lymphoma. Overall study context: Nivolumab 3 mg/kg was given intravenously every 2 weeks.

General study points: Baseline diversity was lower in partial responders and progressors than complete responders. Later analyses included only patients treated at least 1 year post-ASCT. Diminished baseline TCR diversity has been reported in newly diagnosed patients relative to healthy donors.

Per the germline V gene, CDR1 is SEHNR and CDR2 is FQNEAQ (reference sequence). The CDR3 extends over 14 amino acids. V shed 5 bases and J 2 bases; nucleotides not matched to a gene: 4. The source of this sequence is a human donor with classical Hodgkin lymphoma. The sequences come from peripheral blood mononuclear cells (PBMCs), collected before the second cycle of nivolumab. This chain joins TRBV7-9 and TRBJ2-7; 9 bases match TRBD1. DNA of the CDR3: TGTGCCAGCAGCCACCGGGACAGGGCCTACGAGCAGTACTTC. It codes for CASSHRDRAYEQYF.